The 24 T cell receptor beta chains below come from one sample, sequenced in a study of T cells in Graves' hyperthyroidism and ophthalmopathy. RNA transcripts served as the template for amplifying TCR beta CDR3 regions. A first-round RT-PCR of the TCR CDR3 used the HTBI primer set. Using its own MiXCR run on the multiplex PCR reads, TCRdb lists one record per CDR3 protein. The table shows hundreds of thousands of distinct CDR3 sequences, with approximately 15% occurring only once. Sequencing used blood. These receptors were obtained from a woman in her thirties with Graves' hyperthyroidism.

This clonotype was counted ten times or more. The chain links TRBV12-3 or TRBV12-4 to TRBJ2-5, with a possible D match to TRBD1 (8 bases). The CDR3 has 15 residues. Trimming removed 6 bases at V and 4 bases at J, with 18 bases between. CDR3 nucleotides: TGTGCCAGCAGCTTCGGACAGGGAGGGCGAGAGACCCAGTACTTC. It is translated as CASSFGQGGRETQYF.

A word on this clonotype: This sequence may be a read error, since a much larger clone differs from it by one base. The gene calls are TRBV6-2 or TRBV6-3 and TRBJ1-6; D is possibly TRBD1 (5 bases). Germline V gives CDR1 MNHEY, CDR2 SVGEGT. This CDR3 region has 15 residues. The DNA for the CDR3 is TGTCCCAGCAGTTACGAGGGGTTCGGTAATTCACCCCTCCACTTT. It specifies CPSSYEGFGNSPLHF.

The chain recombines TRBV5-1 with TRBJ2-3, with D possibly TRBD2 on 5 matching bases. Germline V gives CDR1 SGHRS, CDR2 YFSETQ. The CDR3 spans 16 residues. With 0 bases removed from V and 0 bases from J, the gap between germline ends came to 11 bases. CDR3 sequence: CASSLEGDVSTDTQYF. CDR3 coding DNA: TGCGCCAGCAGCTTGGAGGGAGATGTTAGCACAGATACGCAGTATTTT. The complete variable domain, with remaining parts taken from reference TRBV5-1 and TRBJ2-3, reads KAGVTQTPRYLIKTRGQQVTLSCSPISGHRSVSWYQQTPGQGLQFLFEYFSETQRNKGNFPGRFSGRQFSNSRSEMNVSTLELGDSALYLCASSLEGDVSTDTQYFGPGTRLTVL.

DNA for the CDR3: TGTGCCAGCAGCCCCGATCTCCGTCAGTCCTATGGCTACACCTTC. Translating it yields CASSPDLRQSYGYTF. This sequence joins TRBV7-2 and TRBJ1-2, with D uncertain. V was clipped by 5 bases and J by 4 bases, with 17 bases between them. CDR1 and CDR2 (germline): SGHTA, FQGNSA. CDR3 length: 15 amino acids. Variable domain in full (rest from reference TRBV7-2 and TRBJ1-2): GAGVSQSPSNKVTEKGKDVELRCDPISGHTALYWYRQSLGQGLEFLIYFQGNSAPDKSGLPSDRFSAERTGGSVSTLTIQRTQQEDSAVYLCASSPDLRQSYGYTFGSGTRLTVV.

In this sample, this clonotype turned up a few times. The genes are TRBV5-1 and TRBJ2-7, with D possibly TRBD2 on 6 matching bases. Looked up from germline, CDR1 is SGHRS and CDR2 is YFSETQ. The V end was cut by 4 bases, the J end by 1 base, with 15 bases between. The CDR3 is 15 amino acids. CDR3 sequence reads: CASSETSRGSYEQYF. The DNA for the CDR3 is TGCGCCAGCAGCGAAACTAGCCGGGGGTCCTACGAGCAGTACTTC.

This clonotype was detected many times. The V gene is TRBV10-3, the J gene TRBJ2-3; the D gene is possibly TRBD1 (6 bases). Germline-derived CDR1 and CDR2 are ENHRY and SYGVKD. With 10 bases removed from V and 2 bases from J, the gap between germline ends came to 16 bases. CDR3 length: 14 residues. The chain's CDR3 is CATWDIQYTDTQYF. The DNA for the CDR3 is TGTGCCACCTGGGACATTCAGTACACAGATACGCAGTATTTT.

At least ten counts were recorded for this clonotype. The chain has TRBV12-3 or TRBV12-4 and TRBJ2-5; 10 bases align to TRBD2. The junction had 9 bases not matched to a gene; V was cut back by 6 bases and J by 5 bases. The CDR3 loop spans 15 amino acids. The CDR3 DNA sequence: TGTGCCAGCAGGCGCCCGTCAGCGGGAGGGGAGACCCAGTACTTC. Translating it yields CASRRPSAGGETQYF.

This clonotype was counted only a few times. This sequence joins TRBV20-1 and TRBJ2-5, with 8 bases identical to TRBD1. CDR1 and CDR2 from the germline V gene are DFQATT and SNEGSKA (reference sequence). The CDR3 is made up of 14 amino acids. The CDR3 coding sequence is TGCAGCGTCCCGGGACAGGCCCTCCAAGAGACCCAGTACTTC. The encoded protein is CSVPGQALQETQYF.

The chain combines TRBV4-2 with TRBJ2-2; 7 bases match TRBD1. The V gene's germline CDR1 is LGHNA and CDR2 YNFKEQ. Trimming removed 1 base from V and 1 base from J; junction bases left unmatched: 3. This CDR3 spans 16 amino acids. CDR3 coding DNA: TGTGCCAGCAGCCAAGGAGGGGGCTGGAACACCGGGGAGCTGTTTTTT. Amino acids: CASSQGGGWNTGELFF.

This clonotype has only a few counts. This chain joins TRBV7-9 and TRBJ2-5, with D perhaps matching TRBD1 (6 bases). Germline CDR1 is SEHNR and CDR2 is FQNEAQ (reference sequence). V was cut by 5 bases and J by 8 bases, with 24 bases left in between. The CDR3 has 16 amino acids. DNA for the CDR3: TGTGCCAGCAGCCCTTGGACAGAGTGGGGCCTAAAAACCCAGTACTTC. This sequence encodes CASSPWTEWGLKTQYF.

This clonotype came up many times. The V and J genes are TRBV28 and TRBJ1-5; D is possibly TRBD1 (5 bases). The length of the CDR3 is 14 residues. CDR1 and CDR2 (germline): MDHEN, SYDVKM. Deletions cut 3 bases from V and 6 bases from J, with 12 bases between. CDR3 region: CASSLEGLLQPQHF. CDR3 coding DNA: TGTGCCAGCAGTTTGGAGGGGCTTCTTCAGCCCCAGCATTTT.

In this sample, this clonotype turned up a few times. The CDR3 nucleotides read TGTGCCAGCAGCATGGGGACAGGACTCGCCTACGAGCAGTACTTC. Translation gives CASSMGTGLAYEQYF. The J gene is TRBJ2-7, the V gene TRBV7-2; 8 nucleotides match TRBD1. V gave up 5 bases and J gave up 2 bases; unmatched junction bases: 8. This CDR3 comprises 15 residues. CDR1 is SGHTA and CDR2 is FQGNSA in the germline V gene.

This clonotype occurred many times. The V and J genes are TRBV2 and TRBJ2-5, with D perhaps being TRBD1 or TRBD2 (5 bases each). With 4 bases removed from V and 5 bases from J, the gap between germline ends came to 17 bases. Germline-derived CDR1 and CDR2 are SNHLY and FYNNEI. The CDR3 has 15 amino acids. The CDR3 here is CASSGPIQGGETQYF. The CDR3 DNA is TGTGCCAGCAGTGGACCAATCCAGGGCGGGGAGACCCAGTACTTC.

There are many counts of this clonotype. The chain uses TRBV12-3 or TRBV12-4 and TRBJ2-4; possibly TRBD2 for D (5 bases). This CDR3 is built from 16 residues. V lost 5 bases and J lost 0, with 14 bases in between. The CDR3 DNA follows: TGTGCCAGCAGTCCTTATAGCGTACTAGCCAAAAACATTCAGTACTTC. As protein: CASSPYSVLAKNIQYF.

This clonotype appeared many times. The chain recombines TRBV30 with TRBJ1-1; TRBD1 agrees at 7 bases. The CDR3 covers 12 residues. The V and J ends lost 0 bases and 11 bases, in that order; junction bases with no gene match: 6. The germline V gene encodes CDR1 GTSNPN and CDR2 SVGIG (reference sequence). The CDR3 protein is CAWSVVGGSAFF. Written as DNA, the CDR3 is TGTGCCTGGAGTGTAGTAGGGGGCTCTGCTTTCTTT.

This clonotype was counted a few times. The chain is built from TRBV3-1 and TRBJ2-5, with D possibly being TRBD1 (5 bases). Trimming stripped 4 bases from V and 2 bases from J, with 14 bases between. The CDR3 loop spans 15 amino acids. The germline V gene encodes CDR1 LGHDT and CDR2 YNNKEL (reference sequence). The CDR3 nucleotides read TGTGCCAGCAGCCCTACTATTCGACAGCAAGAGACCCAGTACTTC. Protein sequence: CASSPTIRQQETQYF.

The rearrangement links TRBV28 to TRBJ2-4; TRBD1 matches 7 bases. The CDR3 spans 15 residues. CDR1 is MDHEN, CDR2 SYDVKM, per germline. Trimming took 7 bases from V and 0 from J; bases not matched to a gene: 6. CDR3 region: CASKGTDLAKNIQYF. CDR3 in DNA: TGTGCCAGCAAAGGGACAGATCTAGCCAAAAACATTCAGTACTTC.

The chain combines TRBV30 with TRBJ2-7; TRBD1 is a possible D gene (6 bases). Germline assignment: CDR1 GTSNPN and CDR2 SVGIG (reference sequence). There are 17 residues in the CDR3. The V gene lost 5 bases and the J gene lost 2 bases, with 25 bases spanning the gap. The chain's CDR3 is CAWRRDKGLQSAYEQYF. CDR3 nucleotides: TGTGCCTGGCGCCGGGACAAGGGGCTTCAAAGCGCCTACGAGCAGTACTTC.

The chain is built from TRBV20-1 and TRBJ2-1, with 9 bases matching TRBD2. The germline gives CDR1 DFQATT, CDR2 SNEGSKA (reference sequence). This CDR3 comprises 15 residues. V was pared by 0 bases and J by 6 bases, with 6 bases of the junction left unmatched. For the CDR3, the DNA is TGCAGTGCTAGAGATAGGGTAGCGGGAGCCAATGAGCAGTTCTTC. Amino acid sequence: CSARDRVAGANEQFF.

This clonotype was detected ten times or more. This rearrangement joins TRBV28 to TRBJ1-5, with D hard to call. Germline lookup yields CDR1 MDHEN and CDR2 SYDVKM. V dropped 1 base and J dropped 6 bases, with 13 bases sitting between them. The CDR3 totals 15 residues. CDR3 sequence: CASSLYDGLGQPQHF. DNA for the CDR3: TGTGCCAGCAGTTTATACGACGGGTTGGGTCAGCCCCAGCATTTT.

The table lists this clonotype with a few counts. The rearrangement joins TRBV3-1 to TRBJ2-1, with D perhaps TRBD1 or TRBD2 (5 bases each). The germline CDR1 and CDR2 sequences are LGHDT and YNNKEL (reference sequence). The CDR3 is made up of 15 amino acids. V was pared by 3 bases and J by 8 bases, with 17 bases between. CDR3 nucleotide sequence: TGTGCCAGCAGCCATCCGGCGGGTGGGACGCATGAGCAGTTCTTC. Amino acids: CASSHPAGGTHEQFF.

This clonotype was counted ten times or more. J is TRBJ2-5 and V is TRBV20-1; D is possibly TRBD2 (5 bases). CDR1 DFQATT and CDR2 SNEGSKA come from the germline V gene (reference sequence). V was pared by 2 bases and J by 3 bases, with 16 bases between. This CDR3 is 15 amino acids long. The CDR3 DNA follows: TGCAGTGCTAGATTCCGGGGTAGGATAGAAGAGACCCAGTACTTC. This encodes CSARFRGRIEETQYF.

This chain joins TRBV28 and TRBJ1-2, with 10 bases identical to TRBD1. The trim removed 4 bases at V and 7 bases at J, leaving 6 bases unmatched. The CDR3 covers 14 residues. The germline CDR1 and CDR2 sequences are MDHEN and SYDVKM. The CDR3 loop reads CASSSWTGGLGYTF. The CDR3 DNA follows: TGTGCCAGCAGTTCGTGGACAGGGGGACTTGGCTACACCTTC.

The CDR3 nucleotides are TGCGCCAGCAGCCAAGATGAGGGGTGGGACCAGCCCCAGCATTTT. It codes for CASSQDEGWDQPQHF. The chain uses TRBV4-1 and TRBJ1-5; tentative D call: TRBD1 (5 bases). The germline CDR1 and CDR2 sequences are MGHRA and YSYEKL. CDR3 length: 15 amino acids. Trimming removed 0 bases at V and 7 bases at J, with 13 bases between.